The 30 T cell receptor beta chains listed next were all sequenced from one sample in a study of Graves' ophthalmopathy and Graves' hyperthyroidism. Using RNA transcripts, the TCR beta CDR3 regions were amplified. Amplification began with first-round RT-PCR using HTBI primers, then second-round multiplex PCR was performed. One entry per CDR3 protein, called by TCRdb with MiXCR from the multiplex PCR reads. The table lists roughly 220,000 distinct CDR3 sequences, around 50% of them singletons. Source material: peripheral blood. These receptors all stem from an adult man with Graves' ophthalmopathy.

This clonotype was observed a handful of times. The chain is built from TRBV3-1 and TRBJ2-6; D remains unclear. Germline assignment: CDR1 LGHDT and CDR2 YNNKEL (reference sequence). V was trimmed by 2 bases and J by 0 bases, leaving 8 bases between them. This CDR3 spans 16 amino acids. The CDR3 sequence is CASSQRAGSGANVLTF. In nucleotides, the CDR3 is TGTGCCAGCAGCCAAAGGGCTGGCTCTGGGGCCAACGTCCTGACTTTC.

V usage is TRBV7-3 and J usage is TRBJ1-2; D ambiguous. V dropped 11 bases and J dropped 4 bases, with 14 bases sitting between them. Germline V CDR1 and CDR2: SGHTA, FQGTGA. CDR3 length: 12 residues. The CDR3 is CAWSPETYGYTF. For the CDR3, the DNA is TGTGCCTGGAGTCCGGAGACCTATGGCTACACCTTC.

This clonotype turned up a few times. V gene TRBV11-3 combines with J gene TRBJ2-5; perhaps TRBD2 as D (6 bases). The V and J ends lost 4 bases and 2 bases respectively, with 14 bases between them. There are 15 residues in the CDR3. Germline V gene sequence: CDR1 SGHNT, CDR2 YENEEA. The CDR3 nucleotides are TGTGCCAGCAGCTCGGGACTCGGAGGGCAAGAGACCCAGTACTTC. Protein sequence: CASSSGLGGQETQYF.

The genes are TRBV7-9 and TRBJ1-5; 10 nucleotides align to TRBD1. The J segment lost 4 bases and the V segment lost 5 bases, leaving 5 bases of the junction unmatched. The CDR3 runs to 15 residues. CDR1 is SEHNR and CDR2 is FQNEAQ in the germline V gene (reference sequence). The CDR3 sequence: CASSHGQGENQPQHF. The CDR3 region has the DNA TGTGCCAGCAGCCATGGACAGGGGGAAAATCAGCCCCAGCATTTT. The full variable domain, its missing parts supplied by reference TRBV7-9 and TRBJ1-5, is DTGVSQNPRHKITKRGQNVTFRCDPISEHNRLYWYRQTLGQGPEFLTYFQNEAQLEKSRLLSDRFSAERPKGSFSTLEIQRTEQGDSAMYLCASSHGQGENQPQHFGDGTRLSIL.

V gene TRBV19 combines with J gene TRBJ1-1, with TRBD1 matching over 10 bases. The CDR3 totals 15 residues. CDR1 LNHDA and CDR2 SQIVND come from the germline V gene (reference sequence). The trim removed 6 bases at V and 5 bases at J, leaving 9 bases unmatched. The CDR3 here is CASRDPTGGWTEAFF. CDR3 coding DNA: TGTGCCAGTAGGGATCCGACAGGGGGCTGGACTGAAGCTTTCTTT.

The rearrangement joins TRBV27 to TRBJ2-7; a weak D match, TRBD2 (6 bases). The CDR3 is made up of 13 amino acids. V lost 3 bases and J 6 bases, leaving 12 bases between the germline ends. Germline CDR1 and CDR2: MNHEY and SMNVEV (reference sequence). This CDR3 reads CASSFRGMGEQYF. In DNA form, the CDR3 reads TGTGCCAGCAGTTTCCGCGGGATGGGCGAGCAGTACTTC.

This clonotype was detected only a few times. The gene calls are TRBV2 and TRBJ2-5; 9 bases agree with TRBD1. The length of the CDR3 is 15 residues. V gave up 6 bases and J gave up 4 bases; unmatched junction bases: 9. Germline V gene data show CDR1 as SNHLY and CDR2 as FYNNEI. CDR3 residues: CASSLSGTGRETQYF. The CDR3 nucleotides read TGTGCCAGCAGCCTTTCCGGGACAGGGAGAGAGACCCAGTACTTC.

This clonotype occurred a few times. One end of the junction fails to match germline, which may point to a read error. This rearrangement joins TRBV19 to TRBJ2-5; 7 bases fit TRBD2. In germline, CDR1 is LNHDA, CDR2 SQIVND (reference sequence). The CDR3 runs to 16 residues. The CDR3 DNA reads TGTGCCAGTAGTATTCGCCCAGCGGGATACCAAGAAACCCAGTACTTC. It encodes CASSIRPAGYQETQYF.

The gene calls are TRBV2 and TRBJ1-6; no clear D gene. The CDR3 runs to 14 residues. Trimming left V 4 bases short and J 7 bases short, with 11 bases between. In germline, CDR1 is SNHLY, CDR2 FYNNEI. The CDR3 reads CASSGGSANSPLHF. CDR3 DNA: TGTGCCAGCAGTGGAGGCAGTGCGAATTCACCCCTCCACTTT. Using reference TRBV2 and TRBJ1-6 for the parts outside the CDR3, the full variable domain is EPEVTQTPSHQVTQMGQEVILRCVPISNHLYFYWYRQILGQKVEFLVSFYNNEISEKSEIFDDQFSVERPDGSNFTLKIRSTKLEDSAMYFCASSGGSANSPLHFGNGTRLTVT.

This rearrangement joins TRBV25-1 to TRBJ2-5; 9 bases match TRBD1. Germline V gene sequence: CDR1 MGHDK, CDR2 SYGVNS. V trimming: 0 bases; J trimming: 5 bases; junction bases outside the gene matches: 4. This CDR3 region has 15 residues. The CDR3 sequence is CASSEYRGQGETQYF. Here the CDR3 DNA reads TGTGCCAGCAGTGAATATAGGGGACAGGGCGAGACCCAGTACTTC.

This clonotype came up a few times. The chain combines TRBV6-6 with TRBJ1-6; D ambiguous. Trimming removed 0 bases at V and 5 bases at J, with 11 bases between. Germline-derived CDR1 and CDR2 are MNHNY and SVGAGI (reference sequence). The CDR3 has 16 amino acids. The CDR3 here is CASSYSPAGHNSPLHF. CDR3 nucleotide sequence: TGTGCCAGCAGTTACTCGCCTGCAGGACATAATTCACCCCTCCACTTT.

This clonotype was seen more than once but under ten times. This chain's CDR3 is CASSRTFGGLSPLHF. The DNA of the CDR3 is TGTGCCAGCAGCCGTACTTTCGGGGGGCTTTCACCCCTCCACTTT. The V gene is TRBV14, the J gene TRBJ1-6; possible D gene TRBD1, 6 bases. Germline assignment: CDR1 SGHDN and CDR2 FVKESK. CDR3 length: 15 amino acids. V lost 4 bases to trimming and J lost 9 bases, with 16 bases between them.

The table lists this clonotype with a few counts. The V call is TRBV7-9, the J call TRBJ1-5; TRBD1 might be the D (5 bases). This CDR3 contains 15 residues. V lost 5 bases and J 2 bases, leaving 13 bases between the germline ends. CDR1 and CDR2 (germline): SEHNR, FQNEAQ (reference sequence). The CDR3: CASSQPRDGNQPQHF. In nucleotides, the CDR3 is TGTGCCAGCAGCCAACCCCGGGACGGCAATCAGCCCCAGCATTTT.

J is TRBJ2-7 and V is TRBV7-6; 10 bases agree with TRBD1. V gave up 5 bases and J gave up 5 bases; unmatched junction bases: 12. The CDR3 spans 16 residues. Germline values: CDR1 SGHVS, CDR2 FNYEAQ. DNA for the CDR3: TGTGCCAGCAGCCGAACGAGGACAGGGGGTGGGGACGAGCAGTACTTC. It is translated as CASSRTRTGGGDEQYF.

Notes on this clonotype: A much bigger clone sits one base away, suggesting this may be a read error. This sequence joins TRBV25-1 and TRBJ2-5; D uncertain. With 0 bases removed from V and 1 base from J, the gap between germline ends came to 6 bases. The CDR3 has 14 amino acids. CDR1 MGHDK and CDR2 SYGVNS come from the germline V gene. In DNA, the CDR3 is TGTGCCAGCAGTGAATATTGCAGCCAAGAGACCCAGTACTTC. Translating it yields CASSEYCSQETQYF.

To note about this clonotype: Just one base apart from a much larger clone, this may be a read error. The V and J genes are TRBV7-9 and TRBJ2-7, with 8 bases aligning to TRBD1. The germline V gene encodes CDR1 SEHNR and CDR2 FQNEAQ (reference sequence). The CDR3 length is 13 residues. Germline trimming cut 6 bases from V and 3 bases from J; bases unmatched to any gene: 4. Here the CDR3 DNA reads TGTGCCAGCAGTTACGACAGGGGCTACGAGCAGTACTTC. Protein product: CASSYDRGYEQYF.

This clonotype was seen just once. The chain combines TRBV29-1 with TRBJ2-7; D call uncertain. The CDR3 is 12 amino acids. V was cut by 1 base and J by 2 bases, with 6 bases left in between. The germline CDR1 and CDR2 sequences are SQVTM and ANQGSEA. The CDR3 DNA follows: TGCAGCGTTGAAGCCCAGGCCTACGAGCAGTACTTC. Protein: CSVEAQAYEQYF.

The rearrangement links TRBV20-1 to TRBJ1-4; 8 nucleotides line up with TRBD1. The CDR3 length is 16 residues. Germline V gene data show CDR1 as DFQATT and CDR2 as SNEGSKA (reference sequence). J was trimmed by 0 bases and V by 1 base; bases with no gene match: 4. CDR3 in DNA: TGCAGTGCTAGAGTGGGGACAGGTGCAACTAATGAAAAACTGTTTTTT. The encoded protein is CSARVGTGATNEKLFF.

The chain uses TRBV4-2 and TRBJ2-3, with TRBD2 matching over 11 bases. Looked up from germline, CDR1 is LGHNA and CDR2 is YNFKEQ. The CDR3 runs to 17 residues. The trim removed 5 bases at V and 0 bases at J, leaving 7 bases unmatched. The CDR3 region is CASSFPTSGISTDTQYF. For the CDR3, the DNA is TGTGCCAGCAGCTTTCCGACTAGCGGGATCAGCACAGATACGCAGTATTTT.

This clonotype was observed many times. The chain employs TRBV7-6 and TRBJ2-5; D remains unclear. Germline V gives CDR1 SGHVS, CDR2 FNYEAQ. This CDR3 has 13 amino acids. V was cut by 4 bases and J by 2 bases, with 8 bases left in between. The CDR3 region has the DNA TGTGCCAGCAGCTATGGTCGGCAAGAGACCCAGTACTTC. Its translation: CASSYGRQETQYF.

The chain is built from TRBV20-1 and TRBJ1-1; 8 bases fit TRBD1. The trim removed 3 bases at V and 10 bases at J, leaving 10 bases unmatched. Germline CDR1 and CDR2: DFQATT and SNEGSKA (reference sequence). The CDR3 runs to 13 residues. Here the CDR3 DNA reads TGCAGTGCTAGGATGACAGGGGATTTGGGAGCTTTCTTT. Translated: CSARMTGDLGAFF.

This chain links TRBV20-1 with TRBJ1-4, with D perhaps TRBD1 (5 bases). V gave up 5 bases and J gave up 12 bases, with 19 bases separating them. Germline V gives CDR1 DFQATT, CDR2 SNEGSKA (reference sequence). The CDR3 runs 13 residues. CDR3 sequence (DNA): TGCAGTGCTCCCCGGGACGGGGGAAAGGAACTGTTTTTT. This gives the protein CSAPRDGGKELFF.

This chain links TRBV7-3 with TRBJ2-7, with D maybe TRBD1 (6 bases). Deletions cut 5 bases from V and 6 bases from J, with 17 bases between. CDR1 and CDR2 from the germline V gene are SGHTA and FQGTGA. This CDR3 has 14 amino acids. The CDR3 region is CASSQDWQGREQYF. CDR3 nucleotide sequence: TGTGCCAGCAGCCAAGATTGGCAGGGGCGCGAGCAGTACTTC.

This chain joins TRBV19 and TRBJ1-2, with 8 nucleotides matching TRBD1. V lost 4 bases, J lost 2 bases, and 6 bases stayed unmatched. This CDR3 has 15 residues. Germline V lookup: CDR1 LNHDA, CDR2 SQIVND (reference sequence). The CDR3 here is CASSNPGQENYGYTF. Written as DNA, the CDR3 is TGTGCCAGTAGTAATCCGGGACAGGAAAACTATGGCTACACCTTC.

The chain employs TRBV24-1 and TRBJ1-5; D uncertain. Trimming left V 4 bases short and J 3 bases short, with 6 bases between. The CDR3 totals 13 residues. Germline V gene sequence: CDR1 KGHDR, CDR2 SFDVKD. Here the CDR3 reads CATSDRDNQPQHF. CDR3 sequence (DNA): TGTGCCACCAGTGACCGTGACAATCAGCCCCAGCATTTT.

This clonotype was found many times. This chain uses TRBV7-8 with TRBJ1-3; D gene unclear. V gave up 4 bases and J gave up 7 bases, with 14 bases separating them. Germline V gene data show CDR1 as SGHVS and CDR2 as FQNEAQ. The CDR3 contains 14 residues. The chain's CDR3 is CASSSGRSMNTIYF. The DNA for the CDR3 is TGTGCCAGCAGCTCCGGACGGTCGATGAACACCATATATTTT.

The rearrangement links TRBV5-1 to TRBJ1-1; unclear D gene. This CDR3 contains 11 residues. Deletions cut 4 bases from V and 0 bases from J, with 1 base between. The V gene's germline CDR1 is SGHRS and CDR2 YFSETQ. The CDR3 loop is CASSMNTEAFF. CDR3 DNA sequence: TGCGCCAGCAGCATGAACACTGAAGCTTTCTTT.

The chain uses TRBV9 and TRBJ1-6, with D hard to call. Germline lookup yields CDR1 SGDLS and CDR2 YYNGEE. Trimming removed 4 bases from V and 6 bases from J, with 14 bases in between. The CDR3 is 15 residues long. DNA for the CDR3: TGTGCCAGCAGCCAGCAACAGATACCTAATTCACCCCTCCACTTT. Translation: CASSQQQIPNSPLHF.

The chain employs TRBV4-1 and TRBJ1-2, with a tentative D call TRBD1 (6 bases). The germline V gene encodes CDR1 MGHRA and CDR2 YSYEKL. CDR3 size: 13 residues. V lost 0 bases to trimming and J lost 7 bases, with 9 bases between them. The CDR3 loop reads CASSQEWDTGYTF. CDR3 DNA: TGCGCCAGCAGCCAAGAGTGGGACACTGGCTACACCTTC.

The chain uses TRBV29-1 and TRBJ2-2; weak D call: TRBD1 (5 bases). Trimming took 4 bases from V and 1 from J, leaving 13 bases between them. Germline assignment: CDR1 SQVTM and CDR2 ANQGSEA. The CDR3 is 15 amino acids. The CDR3 DNA reads TGCAGCGTTGCCCGTGAAGGGGTGAACACCGGGGAGCTGTTTTTT. This encodes CSVAREGVNTGELFF.